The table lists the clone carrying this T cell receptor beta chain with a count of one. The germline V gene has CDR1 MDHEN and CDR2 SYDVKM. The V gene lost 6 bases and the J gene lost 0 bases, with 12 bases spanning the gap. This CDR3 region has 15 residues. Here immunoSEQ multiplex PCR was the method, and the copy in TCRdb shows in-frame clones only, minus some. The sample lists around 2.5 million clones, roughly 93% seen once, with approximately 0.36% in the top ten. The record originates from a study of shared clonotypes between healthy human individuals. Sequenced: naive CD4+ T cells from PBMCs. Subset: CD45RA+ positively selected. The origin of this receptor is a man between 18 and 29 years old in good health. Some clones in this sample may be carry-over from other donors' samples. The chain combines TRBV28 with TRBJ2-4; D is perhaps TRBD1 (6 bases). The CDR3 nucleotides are TGTGCCAGCAGAGCAGGGGCATTAGCCAAAAACATTCAGTACTTC. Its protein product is CASRAGALAKNIQYF.